What follows describes a single TCR beta chain. Its antigen is not known. One entry per CDR3 protein results from TCRdb running MiXCR on the reads. Here the sample spans roughly 200,000 distinct CDR3 sequences, 30% to 45% being singletons. The CDR3 has 16 residues. With V trimmed by 2 bases and J by 3 bases, 10 bases remained unmatched. The germline gives CDR1 MDHEN, CDR2 SYDVKM. The sample is drawn from a study of T cell repertoires in cytomegalovirus infection. Across the whole study: Peptides in the study included HLA-C-restricted and HLA-B-restricted CMV epitopes. CMV infection plus the matching HLA type was flagged by public TCR beta signatures. Findings and caveats of the study: Ex vivo, HLA-C-restricted CMV-specific TCR beta clonotypes prevailed over the rest of the response. Summed frequency of shared TCR beta families picked out CMV carriers who also had the relevant HLA.

The chain couples TRBV28 to TRBJ2-7; 7 bases map to TRBD1. The sample in question was CD8+ T cells from cultured PBMCs, obtained from culture after CMV antigen stimulation. This clonotype was obtained from a human donor in good health (CMV status not recorded). Some clones in this sample may be carry-over from other donors' samples. This chain's CDR3 is CASSLHPTGSSYEQYF. CDR3 coding DNA: TGTGCCAGCAGTTTACATCCGACAGGGTCCAGCTACGAGCAGTACTTC.